This TCR beta chain was captured by sequencing in a study of cytomegalovirus exposure and HLA in healthy donors. Study-wide results and caveats: The study found most TCR sequences rare, yet found some public TCRs in many donors.

CDR1 and CDR2 (germline): MDHEN, SYDVKM. This CDR3 region has 15 residues. V was pared by 7 bases and J by 5 bases, with 8 bases of the junction left unmatched. Assay used: immunoSEQ multiplex PCR; TCRdb lists only in-frame clones, some missing. The data show 110,000 to 150,000 clones, 94% seen once. In the case of this clone: As yet, its antigen is unknown.

The V call is TRBV28, the J call TRBJ2-5; 12 bases line up with TRBD1. The sequencing input was PBMCs. The source is a man between 18 and 29 years old in good health and CMV-seropositive. The CDR3 DNA sequence: TGTGCCAGCACCCCCGGGACAGGGGGCTCGGAGACCCAGTACTTC. It specifies CASTPGTGGSETQYF.